These 9 T cell receptor beta chains share one sample of origin, sequenced in a study of blood T cell repertoires in COVID-19. Libraries were prepared by immunoSEQ multiplex PCR; TCRdb keeps only in-frame clonotypes and omits some of them. The table lists roughly 250,000 clones, about four fifths of them singletons. The source material was PBMCs or T cells enriched from blood (not recorded which). All receptors come from a woman aged 40 to 49 who had been exposed to COVID-19.

The V and J genes are TRBV4-2 and TRBJ2-1; 10 bases align to TRBD2. Germline V gives CDR1 LGHNA, CDR2 YNFKEQ. The V and J ends lost 4 bases and 0 bases, in that order; junction bases with no gene match: 15. The length of the CDR3 is 20 residues. Written as DNA, the CDR3 is TGTGCCAGCAGCCGTAGTCCCGGGGTAGCGGGGGGCAGCTCCTACAATGAGCAGTTCTTC. It translates to CASSRSPGVAGGSSYNEQFF.

V is TRBV6-5 and J is TRBJ2-1; a possible D gene is TRBD1 (5 bases). Germline CDR1 and CDR2: MNHEY and SVGAGI. The CDR3 extends over 13 amino acids. The ends were cut back, 11 bases at V and 8 bases at J, with 19 bases in the middle. CDR3 sequence (DNA): TGTGCCGCCCGCGACCAGGGCGACGATGAGCAGTTCTTC. Translation: CAARDQGDDEQFF.

The gene calls are TRBV9 and TRBJ1-6, with D uncertain. Germline lookup yields CDR1 SGDLS and CDR2 YYNGEE. V was clipped by 4 bases and J by 7 bases, with 18 bases between them. The CDR3 length is 16 residues. CDR3 nucleotide sequence: TGTGCCAGCAGCCCTCGAGCAGGAACGGCGAATTCACCCCTCCACTTT. Its translation: CASSPRAGTANSPLHF.

The rearrangement uses TRBV5-1 and TRBJ2-2; D is undetermined. The CDR3 has 13 amino acids. The germline V gene has CDR1 SGHRS and CDR2 YFSETQ. Trimming pared 1 base from V and 5 bases from J, leaving 6 bases between. The CDR3 here is CASSLYETGELFF. The DNA of the CDR3 is TGCGCCAGCAGCTTGTACGAGACCGGGGAGCTGTTTTTT.

The count of this clone is one. J is TRBJ1-4 and V is TRBV3-1 (or the pseudogene TRBV3-2); 10 bases are shared with TRBD1. V shed 3 bases and J 8 bases; nucleotides not matched to a gene: 6. CDR1 is LGHDT and CDR2 is YNNKEL in the germline V gene (reference sequence). This CDR3 spans 15 amino acids. The CDR3 DNA is TGTGCCAGCAGCCAGACAGGGGGCGGATGGGAAAAACTGTTTTTT. As protein: CASSQTGGGWEKLFF.

This chain joins TRBV2 and TRBJ1-6; no definite D call. CDR3 size: 16 residues. CDR1 SNHLY and CDR2 FYNNEI come from the germline V gene. Trimming shortened V by 6 bases and J by 0 bases, and 12 bases separated the two germline ends. This chain's CDR3 is CASRREASSYNSPLHF. CDR3 nucleotide sequence: TGTGCCAGCAGGAGGGAGGCCAGCTCCTATAATTCACCCCTCCACTTT.

This clone was counted a single time. The J gene is TRBJ1-1, the V gene TRBV21-1; the table's D call, TRBD1, was not checked against the DNA. TRBV21-1 is a listed pseudogene. The CDR3 runs 16 residues. The CDR3 region has the DNA TGTGCCAGCAGCAAAGTACCCAGGGTAGATAGCACTGAAGCTTTCTTT. It specifies CASSKVPRVDSTEAFF.

A note on this clone: The sample carries other DNA sequences with the same CDR3. This chain uses TRBV3-1 (or the pseudogene TRBV3-2) with TRBJ1-2; D unclear. CDR3 size: 14 residues. The germline V and J ends were trimmed by 2 bases and 3 bases, with 10 bases remaining between them. Germline-derived CDR1 and CDR2 are LGHDT and YNNKEL (reference sequence). The CDR3, as DNA: TGTGCCAGCAGCCAACGCGGTACGGACTATGGCTACACCTTC. It is translated as CASSQRGTDYGYTF.

The chain couples TRBV6-5 to TRBJ1-1; 9 bases are a match to TRBD1. Germline CDR1 MNHEY, CDR2 SVGAGI. The CDR3 totals 15 residues. V lost 11 bases, J lost 5 bases, and 15 bases stayed unmatched. CDR3 coding DNA: TGTGCCGTATCTAACCCTGGGACAGGGTGGACTGAAGCTTTCTTT. Amino acids: CAVSNPGTGWTEAFF.